Described below is a single T cell receptor beta chain sequence and its context. Its antigen is as yet unknown. This CDR3 spans 15 amino acids. Looked up from germline, CDR1 is SGHTA and CDR2 is FQGNSA. Between the trimmed V and J ends, which lost 1 base and 5 bases, there was a span of 14 bases. Through a sample-barcoded 5' primer and a J-beta primer mix, a second PCR was run for about 6 to 12 cycles. TCRdb called the 5' RACE reads again in MiXCR, with one record for every CDR3 protein. This sample carries hundreds of thousands of distinct CDR3 sequences, 40% to 50% of them seen once, and the ten largest clones take about 19%. This specimen belongs to a study of blood T cells in healthy people across ages. Broader study findings: Donor CMV status was unknown, possibly confounding expanded clonotype changes. Whereas aged donors had fewer naive CD4+ cells, long-lived donors had more of them and higher diversity.

The gene calls are TRBV7-2 and TRBJ1-2; TRBD1 is a possible D gene (6 bases). The sequencing input was blood. This TCR derives from a man aged 55 to 69 in good health. CDR3 DNA: TGTGCCAGCAGCTTAGATAAACAGGGCTGGTATGGCTACACCTTC. It codes for CASSLDKQGWYGYTF. Supplemented by reference TRBV7-2 and TRBJ1-2, the full variable domain reads GAGVSQSPSNKVTEKGKDVELRCDPISGHTALYWYRQSLGQGLEFLIYFQGNSAPDKSGLPSDRFSAERTGGSVSTLTIQRTQQEDSAVYLCASSLDKQGWYGYTFGSGTRLTVV.